The T cell receptor beta chain described here comes from a study of response to subunit inactivated influenza vaccine. Study-wide results and limits: That few new T cells are recruited by each seasonal influenza vaccination was the authors' suggestion.

TCRdb redid the calling of the RT-PCR reads with MiXCR, one entry per CDR3 protein. The sample holds 650,000 to 800,000 distinct CDR3 sequences, about 15% seen once. Only a few counts were recorded for this clonotype. Its specificity is unknown. This CDR3 is 16 amino acids long. With 4 bases removed from V and 0 bases from J, the gap between germline ends came to 13 bases. Sample: PBMCs from blood, taken 14 to 15 days before vaccination. The chain joins TRBV12-3 or TRBV12-4 to TRBJ2-4; TRBD2 is a possible D gene (6 bases). This receptor was obtained from a man in his fifties or sixties who received an inactivated influenza vaccine. The CDR3 sequence: CASSSGRSGAKNIQYF. The CDR3 bases are TGTGCCAGCAGTTCCGGCCGTAGCGGAGCCAAAAACATTCAGTACTTC.